This T cell receptor (beta chain) was sequenced for a study of response to subunit inactivated influenza vaccine. This CDR3 comprises 12 residues. In germline, CDR1 is DFQATT, CDR2 SNEGSKA (reference sequence). V was clipped by 2 bases and J by 6 bases, with 8 bases between them. This clonotype has just a few counts. MiXCR was run by TCRdb on the RT-PCR reads, yielding one entry per CDR3 protein. Of 500,000 to 600,000 distinct CDR3 sequences in the sample, 14% were seen once. This TCR came from a man aged 45-65 years who received an inactivated influenza vaccine. Here the sequenced sample was PBMCs from blood, taken 11 to 12 days after vaccination. J is TRBJ2-1 and V is TRBV20-1; a possible D gene is TRBD2 (5 bases). In nucleotides, the CDR3 is TGCAGTGCTAGAACGGGAATCAATGAGCAGTTCTTC. Its protein product is CSARTGINEQFF.